These 31 T cell receptor beta chains share one sample of origin, sequenced in a study of spatial heterogeneity in lung cancer. TCRdb analysed the 5' RACE reads with MiXCR anew, one entry per CDR3 protein. The sample shows around 7,800 distinct CDR3 sequences, 8.5% to 10% of them seen only once. Time point: sample taken at primary tumor resection. No cells were sorted before sequencing. The whole RNA sequenced was extracted from tumor, nontumor lung or frozen PBMC. Here the sequenced sample was PBMCs, taken at surgery. These receptors all come from a male donor with early-stage non-small cell lung cancer.

This clonotype showed up many times. This beta chain represents an off-target read in a library built for alpha chains; its size is of limited meaning. The chain carries TRBV2 and TRBJ1-2; D gene ambiguous. The germline gives CDR1 SNHLY, CDR2 FYNNEI. V lost 8 bases, J lost 0 bases, and 16 bases lay in between. The CDR3 spans 15 residues. The CDR3, as DNA: TGTGCCAGCTCCCCTTCACGAGACACTAACTATGGCTACACCTTC. This gives the protein CASSPSRDTNYGYTF.

Many counts were recorded for this clonotype. In a library made to pick up alpha chains, this beta chain is a stray read with a size that means little. The chain couples TRBV7-6 to TRBJ1-4, with a possible D match to TRBD1 (6 bases). Germline lookup yields CDR1 SGHVS and CDR2 FNYEAQ. V lost 5 bases, J lost 4 bases, and 14 bases lay in between. This CDR3 region has 15 residues. The CDR3 sequence: CASSTSIGGNEKLFF. The DNA for the CDR3 is TGTGCCAGCAGCACTTCCATAGGGGGTAATGAAAAACTGTTTTTT.

This clonotype is termed medium-sized. The library was designed around alpha chains, so this beta chain is a stray read whose abundance carries little weight. The V gene is TRBV4-3, the J gene TRBJ2-3; no clear D. This CDR3 comprises 15 residues. The germline V gene has CDR1 LGHNA and CDR2 YSLEER. Trimming pared 5 bases from V and 0 bases from J, leaving 12 bases between. CDR3 sequence (DNA): TGCGCCAGCAGCTTGATGAGTACTAGCACAGATACGCAGTATTTT. It encodes CASSLMSTSTDTQYF.

At least ten counts were recorded for this clonotype. This beta chain was picked up by a library intended for alpha chains and is off target, so its count carries little meaning. CDR3 nucleotides: TGTGCCAGCTCACCGGAAAGGCTGTCGTGGTACACCTTC. Translating it yields CASSPERLSWYTF. The chain carries TRBV18 and TRBJ1-2; no reliable D call. V was clipped by 3 bases and J by 11 bases, with 16 bases between them. Germline CDR1 is KGHSH and CDR2 is LQKENI. The CDR3 is 13 residues long.

This clonotype rates as medium-sized. The size of this beta chain means little, since it is a stray read in a library made for alpha chains. The chain has TRBV7-2 and TRBJ2-3, with TRBD1 matching 9 bases. The CDR3 runs to 17 residues. The germline CDR1 and CDR2 sequences are SGHTA and FQGNSA. Trimming cost V 5 bases and J 4 bases; bases outside gene matches: 13. CDR3: CASSQQGQGSLADTQYF. The CDR3 bases are TGTGCCAGCAGCCAGCAGGGACAGGGCTCTCTCGCAGATACGCAGTATTTT.

This clonotype occurred many times. This beta chain represents an off-target read in a library built for alpha chains; its size is of limited meaning. V usage is TRBV4-3 and J usage is TRBJ2-1; the match to TRBD1 covers 8 bases. Trimming cost V 4 bases and J 0 bases; bases outside gene matches: 5. This CDR3 spans 16 amino acids. Germline CDR1 and CDR2: LGHNA and YSLEER. The CDR3 coding sequence is TGCGCCAGCAGCCGAGATACAGGGGGCTCCTACAATGAGCAGTTCTTC. Its protein is CASSRDTGGSYNEQFF.

This clonotype has only a few counts. Because the library targeted alpha chains, this beta chain is an off-target read whose size means little. This chain uses TRBV18 with TRBJ2-7; perhaps TRBD1 as D (7 bases). The CDR3 is 13 amino acids. CDR1 and CDR2 (germline): KGHSH, LQKENI. V lost 0 bases to trimming and J lost 6 bases, with 9 bases between them. DNA for the CDR3: TGTGCCAGCTCACCACCGCAGGGGGGCGAGCAGTACTTC. Translating it yields CASSPPQGGEQYF.

This clonotype was picked up many times. Little can be read into the size of this beta chain, an off-target read in a library designed for alpha chains. This chain uses TRBV4-2 with TRBJ2-5, with D uncertain. This CDR3 region has 14 residues. Per the germline V gene, CDR1 is LGHNA and CDR2 is YNFKEQ. V was pared by 1 base and J by 3 bases, with 9 bases between. CDR3 in amino acids: CASSQGQLKETQYF. CDR3 nucleotide sequence: TGTGCCAGCAGCCAAGGTCAACTCAAAGAGACCCAGTACTTC.

This clonotype rates as medium-sized. This beta chain slipped into a library made for alpha chains as a stray read, so its size is not meaningful. V and J are TRBV20-1 and TRBJ2-3, with 7 bases matching TRBD2. The CDR3 runs 16 residues. J lost 4 bases, V lost 3 bases, and 13 bases had no gene match. Germline CDR1 DFQATT, CDR2 SNEGSKA (reference sequence). CDR3 residues: CSARGIAGVGADTQYF. CDR3 coding DNA: TGCAGTGCTAGGGGTATAGCGGGTGTAGGCGCAGATACGCAGTATTTT.

The sample holds many counts of this clonotype. This beta chain was picked up by a library intended for alpha chains and is off target, so its count carries little meaning. J is TRBJ2-1 and V is TRBV7-8; D unresolved. Germline V lookup: CDR1 SGHVS, CDR2 FQNEAQ. The CDR3 covers 13 residues. V lost 6 bases and J lost 10, with 16 bases in between. The CDR3: CASSPLADGEQFF. The CDR3 DNA reads TGTGCCAGCAGTCCCCTGGCGGACGGGGAGCAGTTCTTC.

This clonotype was picked up many times. This beta chain slipped into a library made for alpha chains as a stray read, so its size is not meaningful. The chain couples TRBV20-1 to TRBJ2-3; 11 nucleotides match TRBD2. CDR1 is DFQATT and CDR2 is SNEGSKA in the germline V gene (reference sequence). The V and J ends lost 3 bases and 5 bases, in that order; junction bases with no gene match: 1. This CDR3 region has 13 residues. CDR3 DNA: TGCAGTGCTAGCGGGACTAGCGGAGATACGCAGTATTTT. Amino acids: CSASGTSGDTQYF.

This clonotype was counted a few times. Within a library made for alpha chains, this beta chain is off target, and its count is uninformative. This chain joins TRBV6-1 and TRBJ1-2, with D unclear. Germline V gene sequence: CDR1 MNHNS, CDR2 SASEGT. This CDR3 is 15 amino acids long. Between the trimmed V and J ends, which lost 10 bases and 0 bases, there was a span of 18 bases. The CDR3 coding sequence is TGTGCCACCTCCCCCGCCAGTAGGACTAACTATGGCTACACCTTC. Residues: CATSPASRTNYGYTF.

This clonotype was observed at least ten times. The library was designed around alpha chains, so this beta chain is a stray read whose abundance carries little weight. The chain couples TRBV12-3 or TRBV12-4 to TRBJ2-2; a weak D match, TRBD2 (6 bases). V was clipped by 1 base and J by 4 bases, with 13 bases between them. This CDR3 is built from 16 residues. This chain's CDR3 is CASSLVGRRGTGELFF. The CDR3 DNA reads as TGTGCCAGCAGTTTAGTAGGCAGGAGGGGCACCGGGGAGCTGTTTTTT.

This clonotype was observed at least ten times. This beta chain is an unintended read in a library built for alpha chains; its size means little. The V call is TRBV13, the J call TRBJ1-6; D is unclear. Trimming stripped 7 bases from V and 6 bases from J, with 13 bases between. This CDR3 has 14 amino acids. Germline V gene sequence: CDR1 PRHDT, CDR2 FYEKMQ (reference sequence). The DNA of the CDR3 is TGTGCCAGCAAGAGCAATAGCTTTAATTCACCCCTCCACTTT. Translating gives CASKSNSFNSPLHF.

This clonotype rates as medium-sized. This beta chain came through as a stray read in a library set up for alpha chains, and its size says little. The chain uses TRBV30 and TRBJ2-3; D ambiguous. V was shortened by 3 bases and J by 6 bases, with 13 bases between the two germline ends. The CDR3 length is 13 residues. Germline CDR1 reads GTSNPN; CDR2 reads SVGIG (reference sequence). Written as DNA, the CDR3 is TGTGCCTGGAGCGGCTCTGCTGGTGATACGCAGTATTTT. It encodes CAWSGSAGDTQYF.

This clonotype was observed at least ten times. An end of the junction does not agree with germline; a read error may underlie this. This beta chain appears as a stray read in a library generated for alpha chains; its size is not informative. V gene TRBV7-9 combines with J gene TRBJ2-7; perhaps TRBD1 as D (6 bases). The germline V gene encodes CDR1 SEHNR and CDR2 FQNEAQ (reference sequence). The CDR3 is 13 amino acids. The DNA of the CDR3 is TGTGCCAACAGCTTAGAGCAGGGGACCGAGCAGTACTTC. Protein product: CANSLEQGTEQYF.

This clonotype was counted ten times or more. The library was built for alpha chains, so this beta chain is an off-target read and its size means little. The gene calls are TRBV7-8 and TRBJ2-1, with 7 bases lining up with TRBD2. The CDR3 loop spans 16 amino acids. Trimming cost V 2 bases and J 0 bases; bases outside gene matches: 4. CDR1 and CDR2 (germline): SGHVS, FQNEAQ. CDR3 sequence (DNA): TGTGCCAGCAGCTTATTTGGCGGGAGCTCCTACAATGAGCAGTTCTTC. Amino acids: CASSLFGGSSYNEQFF.

There are many counts of this clonotype. Found in a library prepared for alpha chains, this beta chain is an off-target read, and its abundance has little meaning. The chain couples TRBV6-1 to TRBJ1-2, with 7 bases that match TRBD1. Trimming cost V 3 bases and J 0 bases; bases outside gene matches: 1. This CDR3 contains 14 residues. Germline CDR1 and CDR2: MNHNS and SASEGT. Written as DNA, the CDR3 is TGTGCCAGCAGTGAGACAGGGACTAACTATGGCTACACCTTC. Translation gives CASSETGTNYGYTF.

This clonotype was seen a handful of times. The library was prepared for alpha chains; this beta chain is a stray read, so its frequency means little. The gene calls are TRBV9 and TRBJ1-1; no reliable D call. V dropped 4 bases and J dropped 2 bases, with 9 bases sitting between them. The germline V gene encodes CDR1 SGDLS and CDR2 YYNGEE. CDR3 length equals 13 residues. The CDR3 here is CASSPTGNTEAFF. The CDR3 coding sequence is TGTGCCAGCAGCCCGACGGGAAACACTGAAGCTTTCTTT.

This clonotype was picked up many times. This beta chain is a stray read from a library made for alpha chains; its abundance is not meaningful. This chain uses TRBV12-3 or TRBV12-4 with TRBJ1-1, with D uncertain. CDR3 length: 12 residues. Trimming removed 0 bases from V and 5 bases from J, with 4 bases in between. This chain's CDR3 is CASSLAGTEAFF. In DNA, the CDR3 is TGTGCCAGCAGTTTAGCGGGGACTGAAGCTTTCTTT.

Regarding this clonotype: This beta chain is an off-target read within a library intended for alpha chains, so its frequency means little. The chain carries TRBV7-2 and TRBJ1-1; a weak D match, TRBD1 (5 bases). Germline V gene lookup returns CDR1 SGHTA and CDR2 FQGNSA. CDR3 length: 13 amino acids. V lost 5 bases and J 6 bases, leaving 13 bases between the germline ends. The CDR3 protein is CASSRRWDSEAFF. DNA of the CDR3: TGTGCCAGCAGCCGACGATGGGACTCTGAAGCTTTCTTT.

This clonotype is a singleton in its sample. Just one base apart from a much larger clone, this may be a read error. Found in a library prepared for alpha chains, this beta chain is an off-target read, and its abundance has little meaning. J is TRBJ1-4 and V is TRBV7-9; D is unclear. Germline V gene sequence: CDR1 SEHNR, CDR2 FQNEAQ (reference sequence). The length of the CDR3 is 15 residues. CDR3 nucleotide sequence: TGTGCCAGCAGCTTATCATCGGCAGTAAATGGAAAACTGTTTTTT. Amino acids: CASSLSSAVNGKLFF.

Many counts were recorded for this clonotype. This beta chain was picked up by a library intended for alpha chains and is off target, so its count carries little meaning. The chain carries TRBV28 and TRBJ1-3; 7 positions agree with TRBD1. CDR3 length: 16 amino acids. Losses at the gene ends were 1 base for V and 0 bases for J; bases not matched to a gene: 3. Per germline, CDR1 MDHEN and CDR2 SYDVKM. The CDR3: CASSLSGGTSGNTIYF. The CDR3 DNA follows: TGTGCCAGCAGTTTATCAGGGGGAACCTCTGGAAACACCATATATTTT.

This clonotype has ten or more counts. This beta chain is an unintended read in a library built for alpha chains; its size means little. The chain has TRBV10-3 and TRBJ2-7; D possibly corresponds to TRBD1 (5 bases). With 4 bases removed from V and 7 bases from J, the gap between germline ends came to 17 bases. The CDR3 sequence is 14 residues long. The V gene's germline CDR1 is ENHRY and CDR2 SYGVKD. The CDR3 coding sequence is TGTGCCATCAGTGGTGGACAAGGAAGAAGAGAGCAGTACTTC. It is translated as CAISGGQGRREQYF.

Sample share makes this clonotype medium-sized. This beta chain appears as a stray read in a library generated for alpha chains; its size is not informative. This chain joins TRBV7-9 and TRBJ2-7, with D possibly being TRBD1 (6 bases). Per germline, CDR1 SEHNR and CDR2 FQNEAQ (reference sequence). V dropped 5 bases and J dropped 3 bases, with 8 bases sitting between them. This CDR3 region has 12 residues. CDR3 DNA: TGTGCCAGCAGCACAGGGTACTACGAGCAGTACTTC. Translated, it gives CASSTGYYEQYF.

In its sample, this clonotype is medium-sized. A library made for alpha chains picked up this beta chain off target, so its size means little. This chain joins TRBV12-3 or TRBV12-4 and TRBJ1-2; tentatively, D is TRBD1 (6 bases). This CDR3 region has 12 residues. Trimming removed 8 bases from V and 2 bases from J, with 9 bases in between. CDR3 coding DNA: TGTGCCAGCGGAACAGGGAACTATGGCTACACCTTC. Translation gives CASGTGNYGYTF.

This clonotype was counted ten times or more. This beta chain is an off-target read within a library intended for alpha chains, so its frequency means little. The chain links TRBV6-5 to TRBJ2-2, with 15 bases that match TRBD2. The V gene's germline CDR1 is MNHEY and CDR2 SVGAGI. The CDR3 totals 18 residues. V was pared by 6 bases and J by 5 bases, with 10 bases of the junction left unmatched. In nucleotides, the CDR3 is TGTGCCAGCAGACGGGAATGGGGGACTAGCGGGAGGACCGGGGAGCTGTTTTTT. Its translation: CASRREWGTSGRTGELFF.

This clonotype was recorded many times. The size of this beta chain means little, since it is a stray read in a library made for alpha chains. The chain joins TRBV6-2 or TRBV6-3 to TRBJ2-7; TRBD2 matches 7 bases. Germline assignment: CDR1 MNHEY and CDR2 SVGEGT. Germline trimming cut 2 bases from V and 4 bases from J; bases unmatched to any gene: 2. The CDR3 covers 13 residues. Here the CDR3 reads CASSYREGYEQYF. CDR3 DNA: TGTGCCAGCAGTTACAGGGAGGGGTACGAGCAGTACTTC.

This clonotype was seen many times. For a library built for alpha chains, this beta chain is a stray read; little rests on its size. The chain is built from TRBV20-1 and TRBJ2-5; 7 bases match TRBD2. From germline, CDR1 is DFQATT and CDR2 SNEGSKA (reference sequence). The CDR3 loop spans 15 amino acids. Losses at the gene ends were 2 bases for V and 2 bases for J; bases not matched to a gene: 8. This CDR3 is CSARLASGPQETQYF. For the CDR3, the DNA is TGCAGTGCTAGACTCGCTAGCGGACCACAAGAGACCCAGTACTTC.

This clonotype was seen at least ten times. Because this beta chain is a stray read in a library intended to capture alpha chains, its abundance should not be given much weight. The chain links TRBV15 to TRBJ2-2, with 8 bases identical to TRBD2. Germline CDR1 and CDR2: LNHNV and YYDKDF (reference sequence). Trimming removed 5 bases from V and 9 bases from J; junction bases left unmatched: 5. This CDR3 contains 13 residues. As DNA, the CDR3 is TGTGCCACCAGCGGGACTAGAGGTTGGGAGCTGTTTTTT. This sequence encodes CATSGTRGWELFF.

There are a few counts of this clonotype. This beta chain is a stray read from a library made for alpha chains; its abundance is not meaningful. The chain links TRBV5-1 to TRBJ2-7; TRBD2 might be the D (6 bases). The germline gives CDR1 SGHRS, CDR2 YFSETQ. Trimming took off 3 bases at V and 6 bases at J, with 19 bases between the two ends. The CDR3 runs to 15 residues. This chain's CDR3 is CASSSIPRGGPEQYF. The CDR3, as DNA: TGCGCCAGCAGCTCGATCCCGCGAGGAGGGCCCGAGCAGTACTTC.